The present T cell receptor (beta chain) was sequenced within a study of blood T cell repertoires in COVID-19. Method: immunoSEQ multiplex PCR; TCRdb's copy keeps in-frame clones and lacks some. This table holds 250,000 to 300,000 clones, roughly 89% found once. Per germline, CDR1 SGHAT and CDR2 FQNNGV. CDR3 length equals 15 residues. After removal of 5 bases from V and 7 bases from J, the junction contained 10 bases not matched to a gene. The J gene is TRBJ2-3, the V gene TRBV11-2; 9 positions match TRBD2. Sequencing was performed on peripheral blood. This clonotype was obtained from a middle-aged woman who had recovered from COVID-19. The CDR3 nucleotides are TGTGCCAGCAGCCAGGGGCGGGAGGGCCGAAATACGCAGTATTTT. As protein: CASSQGREGRNTQYF.